This T cell receptor beta chain stems from a study of blood T cell repertoires in COVID-19. Only in-frame clones appear in the TCRdb table, and some are missing; sequencing was by immunoSEQ multiplex PCR. The sample includes about 100,000 clones, about four fifths of them seen just once. Germline V gene lookup returns CDR1 SGHAT and CDR2 FQDESV (reference sequence). The CDR3 has 14 amino acids. As regards this clone: Mismatch with germline at one junction end may stem from a read error.

This TCR was recovered from a man in his forties with active or convalescent COVID-19. Sequencing was carried out using peripheral blood. The chain uses TRBV11-1 and TRBJ1-1, with D unclear. The CDR3 nucleotides read TGTGCCAGCAGCCTAGCCCAGTGGAACACTGAAGCTTTCTTT. It encodes CASSLAQWNTEAFF.